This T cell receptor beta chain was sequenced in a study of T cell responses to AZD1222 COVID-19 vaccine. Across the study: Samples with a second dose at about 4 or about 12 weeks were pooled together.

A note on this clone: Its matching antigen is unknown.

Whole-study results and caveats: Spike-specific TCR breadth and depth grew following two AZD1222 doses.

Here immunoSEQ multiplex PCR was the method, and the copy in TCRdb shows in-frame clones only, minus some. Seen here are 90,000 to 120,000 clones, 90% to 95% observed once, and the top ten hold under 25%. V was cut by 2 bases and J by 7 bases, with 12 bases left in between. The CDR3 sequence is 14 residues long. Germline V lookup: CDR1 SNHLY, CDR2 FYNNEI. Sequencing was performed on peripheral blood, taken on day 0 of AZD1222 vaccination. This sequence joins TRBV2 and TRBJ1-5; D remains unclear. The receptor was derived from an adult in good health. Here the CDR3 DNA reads TGTGCCAGCAGTGAAAGATCCACCGCCCAGCCCCAGCATTTT. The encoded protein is CASSERSTAQPQHF.